A single sample gave rise to the 29 T cell receptor beta chains below, sequenced in a study of post-analysis software for immune sequencing data. Findings and limits, study-wide: The study found TRBV5-6, TRBV5-1 and TRBV20-1 among roughly 5 TRBV segments more frequent in patients than controls.

Unique-molecular-identifier-tagged TCR beta cDNA libraries were used. TCRdb re-derived calls from the PCR reads in MiXCR, one entry per CDR3 protein. The data hold 700,000 to 800,000 distinct CDR3 sequences, with roughly 29% observed a single time. Their target antigens are unknown. Sequences were obtained from blood. Receptor source: a girl between 10 and 17 years old with multiple sclerosis.

A few counts support this clonotype. The J gene is TRBJ2-4, the V gene TRBV20-1; perhaps TRBD2 as D (7 bases). Trimming left V 1 base short and J 0 bases short, with 22 bases between. This CDR3 region has 19 residues. CDR1 is DFQATT and CDR2 is SNEGSKA in the germline V gene (reference sequence). The CDR3 region is CSARVGAGVASLAKNIQYF. In DNA form, the CDR3 reads TGCAGTGCTAGAGTGGGGGCGGGGGTAGCATCACTAGCCAAAAACATTCAGTACTTC.

This clonotype was detected only a few times. The chain joins TRBV21-1 to TRBJ2-7; no check of the table's D call, TRBD1, against the DNA was made. TRBV21-1 counts as a pseudogene. The CDR3 has 17 residues. The CDR3 sequence: CASSAPGQVSFSYEQYF. In nucleotides, the CDR3 is TGTGCCAGCAGCGCACCGGGACAGGTATCGTTCTCCTACGAGCAGTACTTC.

This clonotype was seen more than once but under ten times. The chain joins TRBV7-2 to TRBJ2-1; a weak D match, TRBD1 (6 bases). The CDR3 runs 15 residues. The germline gives CDR1 SGHTA, CDR2 FQGNSA. V gave up 2 bases and J gave up 7 bases, with 15 bases separating them. The CDR3 DNA reads as TGTGCCAGCAGCTTAATGCAGGGGAAGAGGAATGAGCAGTTCTTC. The encoded protein is CASSLMQGKRNEQFF.

The CDR3 loop reads CSVALLAGGPIVEQFF. In DNA, the CDR3 is TGCAGCGTTGCCCTCCTAGCGGGGGGGCCGATAGTTGAGCAGTTCTTC. The chain couples TRBV29-1 to TRBJ2-1; 12 bases match TRBD2. The CDR3 totals 16 residues. Germline V gene lookup returns CDR1 SQVTM and CDR2 ANQGSEA. V shed 4 bases and J 9 bases; nucleotides not matched to a gene: 13.

In its sample, this clonotype was seen a few times. This chain uses TRBV12-3 or TRBV12-4 with TRBJ1-4; unclear D gene. V was trimmed by 4 bases and J by 0 bases, leaving 6 bases between them. This CDR3 is 14 amino acids long. The CDR3 protein is CASSYRATNEKLFF. CDR3 nucleotide sequence: TGTGCCAGCAGTTATAGAGCAACTAATGAAAAACTGTTTTTT.

This chain links TRBV4-1 with TRBJ1-2, with D unclear. Germline V gene data show CDR1 as MGHRA and CDR2 as YSYEKL. The CDR3 has 15 amino acids. V was shortened by 1 base and J by 0 bases, with 9 bases between the two germline ends. CDR3 amino acids: CASSQGPVPNYGYTF. Here the CDR3 DNA reads TGCGCCAGCAGCCAAGGGCCGGTACCTAACTATGGCTACACCTTC.

This clonotype has more than one count but fewer than ten. The rearrangement links TRBV12-3 or TRBV12-4 to TRBJ1-5; TRBD1 aligns across 10 bases. Losses at the gene ends were 6 bases for V and 6 bases for J; bases not matched to a gene: 8. The length of the CDR3 is 15 residues. This CDR3 reads CASRQGQGNSQPQHF. The CDR3, as DNA: TGTGCCAGCAGGCAGGGACAGGGGAATAGTCAGCCCCAGCATTTT.

This clonotype turned up a few times. V and J are TRBV5-5 and TRBJ1-2; TRBD1 aligns across 9 bases. Per the germline V gene, CDR1 is SGHKS and CDR2 is YYEKEE (reference sequence). V lost 4 bases and J lost 4; bases outside the gene matches: 8. The CDR3 has 15 amino acids. CDR3 amino acids: CASSPGQGLSYGYTF. In DNA, the CDR3 is TGTGCCAGCAGCCCGGGACAGGGCTTGAGCTATGGCTACACCTTC.

The chain joins TRBV28 to TRBJ2-4; D might be TRBD1 or TRBD2, each matching 5 bases. V was shortened by 5 bases and J by 3 bases, with 29 bases between the two germline ends. This CDR3 has 20 residues. The V gene's germline CDR1 is MDHEN and CDR2 SYDVKM. The DNA for the CDR3 is TGTGCCAGCAGTCCTCCCAGTGGGACGTGGCCCGAGGAAGGCAAAAACATTCAGTACTTC. Encoded protein: CASSPPSGTWPEEGKNIQYF.

This clonotype came up a few times. In DNA, the CDR3 is TGTGCCAGCAGCCAAGGCGGGACTAGCGGGTTCAGCTCCTACAATGAGCAGTTCTTC. Translated, it gives CASSQGGTSGFSSYNEQFF. This chain links TRBV3-1 with TRBJ2-1; 12 bases match TRBD2. V shed 1 base, J shed 0 bases, and the junction held 7 bases outside the gene matches. The CDR3 contains 19 residues. The germline CDR1 and CDR2 sequences are LGHDT and YNNKEL (reference sequence).

Remarks on this clonotype: This may be a read error: a much more frequent sequence differs by one nucleotide. The missing conserved phenylalanine or tryptophan at the end of this CDR3 makes a read error likely. This chain connects TRBV29-1 to TRBJ2-1, with TRBD2 as a possible D gene (5 bases). The CDR3 is 12 amino acids. The ends were cut back, 6 bases at V and 4 bases at J, with 10 bases in the middle. CDR1 is SQVTM and CDR2 is ANQGSEA in the germline V gene. The CDR3 protein is CSVRTLYNEQFV. The DNA for the CDR3 is TGCAGCGTGCGGACTCTATACAATGAGCAGTTCGTC.

Only a few counts were recorded for this clonotype. As DNA, the CDR3 is TGTGCCAGCAGTTACTCCAGCGGGTTGACCTACGAGCAGTACTTC. Translated: CASSYSSGLTYEQYF. The chain carries TRBV6-2 or TRBV6-3 and TRBJ2-7; tentative D call: TRBD2 (6 bases). Germline V gene lookup returns CDR1 MNHEY and CDR2 SVGEGT. V shed 0 bases and J shed 2 bases, with 11 bases lying between them. CDR3 length: 15 amino acids.

This clonotype was seen more than once but under ten times. This chain links TRBV7-9 with TRBJ2-6; the match to TRBD1 covers 8 bases. Trimming took 7 bases from V and 0 from J; bases not matched to a gene: 14. The CDR3 loop spans 19 amino acids. Per germline, CDR1 SEHNR and CDR2 FQNEAQ (reference sequence). CDR3 in amino acids: CASIWDRPTSPSGANVLTF. CDR3 in DNA: TGTGCCAGCATCTGGGACAGGCCAACTTCCCCCTCTGGGGCCAACGTCCTGACTTTC.

This clonotype was observed at least ten times. The J gene is TRBJ2-7, the V gene TRBV6-5; the match to TRBD2 covers 7 bases. The CDR3 loop spans 13 amino acids. Trimming took 6 bases from V and 0 from J; bases not matched to a gene: 2. Germline lookup yields CDR1 MNHEY and CDR2 SVGAGI. DNA of the CDR3: TGTGCCAGCAGCCGGGACTACTCCTACGAGCAGTACTTC. This encodes CASSRDYSYEQYF.

This chain links TRBV7-2 with TRBJ1-1; TRBD1 matches 8 bases. Germline V gives CDR1 SGHTA, CDR2 FQGNSA. This CDR3 has 14 residues. V was pared by 5 bases and J by 4 bases, with 6 bases of the junction left unmatched. CDR3 sequence reads: CASSRPDRVTEAFF. The CDR3 DNA sequence: TGTGCCAGCAGCCGCCCGGACAGGGTCACTGAAGCTTTCTTT.

The CDR3 here is CASSRGGTNTGELFF. In DNA, the CDR3 is TGTGCCAGCAGCCGTGGGGGTACGAACACCGGGGAGCTGTTTTTT. The V call is TRBV11-3, the J call TRBJ2-2; D may match TRBD1 or TRBD2 (5 bases each). The CDR3 loop spans 15 amino acids. The germline gives CDR1 SGHNT, CDR2 YENEEA. The V end lost 5 bases, the J end lost 0 bases, and 10 bases lay between the germline ends.

The V call is TRBV5-1, the J call TRBJ2-5; 8 bases match TRBD2. The J call is in doubt because the DNA end fits TRBJ2-7 better. The CDR3 loop spans 14 amino acids. CDR1 SGHRS and CDR2 YFSETQ come from the germline V gene. CDR3 nucleotide sequence: TGCGCCAGCAGCGCCCCGGGGGGGGGCTACGAGCAGTACTTC. Protein: CASSAPGGGYEQYF.

The J gene is TRBJ2-3, the V gene TRBV6-2 or TRBV6-3; D is possibly TRBD1 (5 bases). The CDR3 runs 14 residues. V was pared by 7 bases and J by 5 bases, with 16 bases between. The germline V gene has CDR1 MNHEY and CDR2 SVGEGT. The DNA of the CDR3 is TGTGCCAGCACCCCAAGACTCCAGGGAGATACGCAGTATTTT. Protein: CASTPRLQGDTQYF.

This clonotype was seen ten or more times. The chain recombines TRBV6-5 with TRBJ1-5, with 7 bases that match TRBD1. The CDR3 contains 15 residues. Trimming took 5 bases from V and 0 from J; bases not matched to a gene: 4. The germline V gene has CDR1 MNHEY and CDR2 SVGAGI. CDR3 protein: CASSPGQLSNQPQHF. CDR3 DNA: TGTGCCAGCAGTCCGGGACAGCTTAGCAATCAGCCCCAGCATTTT.

The V gene is TRBV11-2, the J gene TRBJ2-2, with D uncertain. V lost 1 base, J lost 4 bases, and 10 bases lay in between. Germline-derived CDR1 and CDR2 are SGHAT and FQNNGV. The CDR3 has 15 residues. CDR3 nucleotides: TGTGCCAGCAGCTTAGGTCCCAGGACCACCGGGGAGCTGTTTTTT. Its protein is CASSLGPRTTGELFF.

A note on this clonotype: One end of the junction is discordant with germline, which a read error may explain. The chain links TRBV27 to TRBJ1-2, with 7 positions matching TRBD1. Germline V gene data show CDR1 as MNHEY and CDR2 as SMNVEV (reference sequence). The CDR3 consists of 13 residues. CDR3 region: CTSSLQGYNGYTF. CDR3 coding DNA: TGTACCAGCAGTTTACAGGGGTACAATGGCTACACCTTC.

The chain uses TRBV6-6 and TRBJ2-4, with D tentatively TRBD2 (5 bases). The CDR3 is 15 amino acids. The V end lost 0 bases, the J end lost 6 bases, and 12 bases lay between the germline ends. Looked up from germline, CDR1 is MNHNY and CDR2 is SVGAGI (reference sequence). CDR3 bases: TGTGCCAGCAGTTACTCCAGTTCTCGGGGAAACATTCAGTACTTC. It specifies CASSYSSSRGNIQYF.

This clonotype has a handful of counts. The J gene is TRBJ2-3, the V gene TRBV6-5, with TRBD2 matching over 11 bases. The germline V gene has CDR1 MNHEY and CDR2 SVGAGI. The CDR3 consists of 15 residues. The V and J ends lost 2 bases and 4 bases, in that order; junction bases with no gene match: 2. CDR3 loop: CASSYGLAGSDTQYF. CDR3 nucleotide sequence: TGTGCCAGCAGTTACGGACTAGCGGGTTCAGATACGCAGTATTTT.

The CDR3 here is CASSAGTRDPDTQYF. The CDR3 coding sequence is TGTGCCAGCAGCGCCGGGACTAGAGACCCAGATACGCAGTATTTT. The genes are TRBV3-1 and TRBJ2-3; 8 positions agree with TRBD2. With 5 bases clipped from V and 4 bases from J, the junction kept 8 bases outside the gene matches. The CDR3 covers 15 residues. The germline gives CDR1 LGHDT, CDR2 YNNKEL (reference sequence).

The sample holds one count of this clonotype. The CDR3 DNA sequence: TGCGCCAGCAGCGCGGGACAGGGGGCGCGGCGGGAAAAACTGTTTTTT. Amino acid sequence: CASSAGQGARREKLFF. V gene TRBV5-1 combines with J gene TRBJ1-4; TRBD1 agrees at 12 bases. The CDR3 sequence is 16 residues long. Trimming cost V 4 bases and J 8 bases; bases outside gene matches: 9. Germline assignment: CDR1 SGHRS and CDR2 YFSETQ.

This clonotype was counted a few times. The gene calls are TRBV12-3 or TRBV12-4 and TRBJ2-5; TRBD2 aligns across 7 bases. Trimming took 3 bases from V and 10 from J; bases not matched to a gene: 8. This CDR3 comprises 13 residues. CDR3 in DNA: TGTGCCAGCAGTTTCAGGGCCAGGGAGGGCCAGTACTTC. Amino acid sequence: CASSFRAREGQYF.

This clonotype was counted between two and nine times. The chain is built from TRBV6-4 and TRBJ2-1; weak D call: TRBD1 (6 bases). Germline CDR1 reads MRHNA; CDR2 reads SNTAGT. The CDR3 totals 15 residues. Trimming pared 2 bases from V and 7 bases from J, leaving 15 bases between. This CDR3 is CASSDIGGVSNEQFF. For the CDR3, the DNA is TGTGCCAGCAGTGACATAGGGGGAGTTAGTAATGAGCAGTTCTTC.

The rearrangement uses TRBV7-9 and TRBJ1-2; D unclear. Deletions cut 5 bases from V and 0 bases from J, with 7 bases between. The CDR3 loop spans 13 amino acids. CDR1 is SEHNR, CDR2 FQNEAQ, per germline (reference sequence). CDR3 sequence: CASSPQSNYGYTF. The CDR3 coding sequence is TGTGCCAGCAGCCCACAGTCTAACTATGGCTACACCTTC.

The V gene is TRBV6-2 or TRBV6-3, the J gene TRBJ2-4; 8 nucleotides align to TRBD1. CDR3 length: 14 residues. Germline-derived CDR1 and CDR2 are MNHEY and SVGEGT. The V and J ends lost 6 bases and 6 bases, in that order; junction bases with no gene match: 7. Written as DNA, the CDR3 is TGTGCCAGCAGCCGCCGAGGGACAGGAAACATTCAGTACTTC. Its translation: CASSRRGTGNIQYF.